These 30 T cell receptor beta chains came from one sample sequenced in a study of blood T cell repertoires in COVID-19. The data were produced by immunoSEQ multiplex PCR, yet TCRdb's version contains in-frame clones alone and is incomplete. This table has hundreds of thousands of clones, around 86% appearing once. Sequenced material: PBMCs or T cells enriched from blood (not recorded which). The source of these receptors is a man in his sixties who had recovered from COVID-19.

The CDR3 DNA sequence: TGTGCCAGCAGCGTCCAGGGTGGCGCTGGAAACACCATATATTTT. Its protein product is CASSVQGGAGNTIYF. The chain is built from TRBV7-2 and TRBJ1-3, with D possibly being TRBD1 (5 bases). The CDR3 loop spans 15 amino acids. Germline-derived CDR1 and CDR2 are SGHTA and FQGNSA. V dropped 5 bases and J dropped 2 bases, with 13 bases sitting between them.

The CDR3 loop is CASSPRDTLMNTEAFF. CDR3 nucleotides: TGTGCCAGCAGCCCGAGGGACACCCTAATGAACACTGAAGCTTTCTTT. The gene calls are TRBV5-8 and TRBJ1-1; the D gene is possibly TRBD1 (6 bases). CDR1 is SGHTS and CDR2 is YDEGEE in the germline V gene. The ends were cut back, 4 bases at V and 0 bases at J, with 16 bases in the middle. CDR3 size: 16 residues.

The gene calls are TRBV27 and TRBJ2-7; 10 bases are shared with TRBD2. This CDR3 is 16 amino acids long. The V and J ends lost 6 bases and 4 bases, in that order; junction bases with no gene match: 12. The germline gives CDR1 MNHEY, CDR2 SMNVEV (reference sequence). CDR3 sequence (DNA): TGTGCCAGCAGGAAATTCCCTAGCGGGAGCTGGTACGAGCAGTACTTC. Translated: CASRKFPSGSWYEQYF.

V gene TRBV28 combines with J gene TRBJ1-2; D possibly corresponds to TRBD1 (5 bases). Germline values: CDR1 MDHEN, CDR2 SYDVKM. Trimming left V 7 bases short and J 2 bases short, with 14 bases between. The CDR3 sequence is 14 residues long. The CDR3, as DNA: TGTGCCAGCATTCGACGGGGACTGAACTATGGCTACACCTTC. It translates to CASIRRGLNYGYTF.

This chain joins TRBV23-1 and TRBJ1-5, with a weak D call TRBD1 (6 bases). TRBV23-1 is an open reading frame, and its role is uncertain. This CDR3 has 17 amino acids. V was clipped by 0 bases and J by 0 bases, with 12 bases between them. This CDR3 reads CASSQSGTRYSNQPQHF. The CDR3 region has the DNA TGCGCCAGCAGTCAATCCGGGACACGTTATAGCAATCAGCCCCAGCATTTT.

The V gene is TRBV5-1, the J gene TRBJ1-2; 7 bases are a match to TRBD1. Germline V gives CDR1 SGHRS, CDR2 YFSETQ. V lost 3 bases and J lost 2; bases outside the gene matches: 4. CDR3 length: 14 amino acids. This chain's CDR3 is CASSSPGQNYGYTF. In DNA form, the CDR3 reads TGCGCCAGCAGCTCGCCGGGACAGAACTATGGCTACACCTTC.

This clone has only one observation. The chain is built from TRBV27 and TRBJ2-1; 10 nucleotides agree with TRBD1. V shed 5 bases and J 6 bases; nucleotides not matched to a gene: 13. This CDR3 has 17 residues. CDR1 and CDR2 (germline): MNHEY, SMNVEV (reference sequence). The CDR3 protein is CASSPRRDRGGTNEQFF. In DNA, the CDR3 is TGTGCCAGCAGTCCCAGACGGGACAGGGGTGGGACCAATGAGCAGTTCTTC.

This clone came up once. This chain's CDR3 is CASSHLTGGNGNTEAFF. CDR3 coding DNA: TGCGCCAGCAGTCACCTTACCGGCGGGAACGGAAACACTGAAGCTTTCTTT. The chain has TRBV23-1 and TRBJ1-1; D gene unclear. TRBV23-1 is classed as an ORF, of uncertain function. V shed 3 bases and J shed 2 bases, with 19 bases lying between them. This CDR3 is 17 amino acids long.

The CDR3 nucleotides are TGTGCCAGCTCACCCTACAGGGCTGGGGCCAACGTCCTGACTTTC. This sequence encodes CASSPYRAGANVLTF. The chain joins TRBV18 to TRBJ2-6; D is perhaps TRBD1 (6 bases). CDR1 and CDR2 (germline): KGHSH, LQKENI. V was shortened by 3 bases and J by 2 bases, with 8 bases between the two germline ends. The CDR3 spans 15 residues.

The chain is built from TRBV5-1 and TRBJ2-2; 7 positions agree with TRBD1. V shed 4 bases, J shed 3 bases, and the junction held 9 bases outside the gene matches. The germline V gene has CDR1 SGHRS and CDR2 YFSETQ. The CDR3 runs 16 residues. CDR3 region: CASSQPQGQYTGELFF. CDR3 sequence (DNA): TGCGCCAGCAGCCAACCTCAGGGACAGTACACCGGGGAGCTGTTTTTT.

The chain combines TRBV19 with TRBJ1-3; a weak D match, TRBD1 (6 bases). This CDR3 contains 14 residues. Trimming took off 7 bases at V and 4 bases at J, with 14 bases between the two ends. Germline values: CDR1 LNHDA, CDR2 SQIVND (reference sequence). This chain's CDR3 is CASNPDRSGNTIYF. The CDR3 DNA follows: TGTGCCAGTAATCCAGACAGGTCCGGAAACACCATATATTTT.

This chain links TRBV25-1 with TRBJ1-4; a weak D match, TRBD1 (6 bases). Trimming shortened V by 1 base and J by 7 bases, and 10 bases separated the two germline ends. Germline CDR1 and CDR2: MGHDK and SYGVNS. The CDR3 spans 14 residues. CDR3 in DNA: TGTGCCAGCAGTGAATTGGGGGCCGGTGAAAAACTGTTTTTT. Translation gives CASSELGAGEKLFF.

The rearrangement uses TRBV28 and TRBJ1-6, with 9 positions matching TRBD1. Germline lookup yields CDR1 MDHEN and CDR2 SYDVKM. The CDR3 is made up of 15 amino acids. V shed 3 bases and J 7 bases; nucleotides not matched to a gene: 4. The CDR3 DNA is TGTGCCAGCAGTTTGTACACAGGGGGCAATTCACCCCTCCACTTT. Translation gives CASSLYTGGNSPLHF. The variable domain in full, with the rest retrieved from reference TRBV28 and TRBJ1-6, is DVKVTQSSRYLVKRTGEKVFLECVQDMDHENMFWYRQDPGLGLRLIYFSYDVKMKEKGDIPEGYSVSREKKERFSLILESASTNQTSMYLCASSLYTGGNSPLHFGNGTRLTVT.

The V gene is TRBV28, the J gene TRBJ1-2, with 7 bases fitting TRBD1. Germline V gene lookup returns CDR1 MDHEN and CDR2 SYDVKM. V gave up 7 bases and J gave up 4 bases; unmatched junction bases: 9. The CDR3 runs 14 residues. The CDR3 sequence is CASNTNRGGYGYTF. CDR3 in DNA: TGTGCCAGCAACACTAACAGGGGAGGCTATGGCTACACCTTC.

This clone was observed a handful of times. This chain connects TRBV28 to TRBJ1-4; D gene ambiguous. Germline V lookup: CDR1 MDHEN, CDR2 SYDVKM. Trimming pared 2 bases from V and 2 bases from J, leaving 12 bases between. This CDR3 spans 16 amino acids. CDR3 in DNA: TGTGCCAGCAGTTTAACAGTTACCAAGACTAATGAAAAACTGTTTTTT. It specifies CASSLTVTKTNEKLFF.

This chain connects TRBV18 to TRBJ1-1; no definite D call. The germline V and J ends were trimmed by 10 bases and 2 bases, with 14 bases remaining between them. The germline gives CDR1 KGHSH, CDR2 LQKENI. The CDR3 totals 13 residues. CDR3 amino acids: CATQSGLNTEAFF. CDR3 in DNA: TGTGCCACCCAGAGCGGGCTAAACACTGAAGCTTTCTTT. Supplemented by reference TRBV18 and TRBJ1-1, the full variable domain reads NAGVMQNPRHLVRRRGQEARLRCSPMKGHSHVYWYRQLPEEGLKFMVYLQKENIIDESGMPKERFSAEFPKEGPSILRIQQVVRGDSAAYFCATQSGLNTEAFFGQGTRLTVV.

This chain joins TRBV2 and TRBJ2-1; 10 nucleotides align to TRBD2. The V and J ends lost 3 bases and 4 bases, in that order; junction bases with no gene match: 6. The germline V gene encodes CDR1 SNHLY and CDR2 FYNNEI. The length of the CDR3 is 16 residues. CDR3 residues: CASSDASGRAYNEQFF. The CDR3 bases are TGTGCCAGCAGTGACGCCAGCGGGAGGGCTTACAATGAGCAGTTCTTC.

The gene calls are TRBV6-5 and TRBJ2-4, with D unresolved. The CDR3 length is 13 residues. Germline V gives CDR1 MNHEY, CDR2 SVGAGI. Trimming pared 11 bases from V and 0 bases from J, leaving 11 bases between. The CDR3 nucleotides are TGTGCCGTGGGCAGTCTAGCCAAAAACATTCAGTACTTC. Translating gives CAVGSLAKNIQYF.

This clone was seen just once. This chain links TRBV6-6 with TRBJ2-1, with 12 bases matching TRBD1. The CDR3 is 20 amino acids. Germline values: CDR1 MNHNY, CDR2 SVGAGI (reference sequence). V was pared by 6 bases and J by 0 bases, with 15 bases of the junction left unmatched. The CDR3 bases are TGTGCCAGCAGCAGGTTCCCGGGACAGGGGGCATCAGGCTCCTACAATGAGCAGTTCTTC. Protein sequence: CASSRFPGQGASGSYNEQFF.

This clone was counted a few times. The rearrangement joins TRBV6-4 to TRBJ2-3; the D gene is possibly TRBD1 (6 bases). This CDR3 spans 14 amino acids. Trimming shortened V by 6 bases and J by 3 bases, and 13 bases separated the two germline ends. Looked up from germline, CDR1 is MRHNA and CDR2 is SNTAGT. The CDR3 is CASRKQGATDTQYF. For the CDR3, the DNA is TGTGCCAGCAGAAAACAGGGAGCGACAGATACGCAGTATTTT.

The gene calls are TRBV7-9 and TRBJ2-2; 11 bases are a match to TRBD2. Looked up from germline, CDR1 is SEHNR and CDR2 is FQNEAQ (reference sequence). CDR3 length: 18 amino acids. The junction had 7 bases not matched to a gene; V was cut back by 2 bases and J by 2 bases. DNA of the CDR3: TGTGCCAGCAGCTTAAGGCTAGCGGGAGGAAGAAACACCGGGGAGCTGTTTTTT. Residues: CASSLRLAGGRNTGELFF.

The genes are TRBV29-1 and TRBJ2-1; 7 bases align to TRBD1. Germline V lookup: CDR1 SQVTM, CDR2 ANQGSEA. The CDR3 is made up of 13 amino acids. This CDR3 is CRDDREENNEQFF. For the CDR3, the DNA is TGCAGGGACGACAGGGAAGAGAACAATGAGCAGTTCTTC.

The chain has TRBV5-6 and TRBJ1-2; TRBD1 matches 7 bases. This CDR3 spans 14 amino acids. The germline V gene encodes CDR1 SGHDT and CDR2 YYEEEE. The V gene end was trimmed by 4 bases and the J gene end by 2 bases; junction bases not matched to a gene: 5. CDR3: CASSRGQLNYGYTF. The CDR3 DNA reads TGTGCCAGCAGCCGGGGACAGCTGAACTATGGCTACACCTTC.

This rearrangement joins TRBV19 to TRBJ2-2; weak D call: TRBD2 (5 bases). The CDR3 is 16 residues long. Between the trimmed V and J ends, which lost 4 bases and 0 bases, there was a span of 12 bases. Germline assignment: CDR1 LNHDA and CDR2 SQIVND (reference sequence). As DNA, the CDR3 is TGTGCCAGTAGTACGGACCTAGCCGCGAACACCGGGGAGCTGTTTTTT. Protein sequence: CASSTDLAANTGELFF.

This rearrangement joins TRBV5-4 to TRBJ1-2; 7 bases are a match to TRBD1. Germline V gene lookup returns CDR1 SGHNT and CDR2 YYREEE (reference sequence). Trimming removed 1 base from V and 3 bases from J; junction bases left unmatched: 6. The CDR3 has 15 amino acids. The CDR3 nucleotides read TGTGCCAGCAGCTTGAAGGGGACAGAGGACTATGGCTACACCTTC. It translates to CASSLKGTEDYGYTF. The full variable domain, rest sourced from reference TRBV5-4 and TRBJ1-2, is ETGVTQSPTHLIKTRGQQVTLRCSSQSGHNTVSWYQQALGQGPQFIFQYYREEENGRGNFPPRFSGLQFPNYSSELNVNALELDDSALYLCASSLKGTEDYGYTFGSGTRLTVV.

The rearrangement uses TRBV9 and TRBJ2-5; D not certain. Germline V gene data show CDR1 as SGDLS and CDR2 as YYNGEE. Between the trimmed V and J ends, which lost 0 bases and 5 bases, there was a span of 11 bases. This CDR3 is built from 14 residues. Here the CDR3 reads CASSVGWSQETQYF. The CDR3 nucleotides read TGTGCCAGCAGCGTAGGCTGGAGCCAGGAGACCCAGTACTTC.

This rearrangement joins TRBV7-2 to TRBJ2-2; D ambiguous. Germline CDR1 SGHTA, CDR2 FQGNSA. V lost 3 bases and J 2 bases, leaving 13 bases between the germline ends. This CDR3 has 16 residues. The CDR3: CASSFNNHLNTGELFF. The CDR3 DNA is TGTGCCAGCAGCTTCAATAACCACCTAAACACCGGGGAGCTGTTTTTT.

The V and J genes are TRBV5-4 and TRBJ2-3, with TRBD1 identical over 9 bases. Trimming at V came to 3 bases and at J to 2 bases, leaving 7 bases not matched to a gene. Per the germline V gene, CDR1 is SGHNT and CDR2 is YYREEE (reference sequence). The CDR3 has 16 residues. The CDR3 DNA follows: TGTGCCAGCAGCTACCGACAGGGGGGAAACACAGATACGCAGTATTTT. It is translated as CASSYRQGGNTDTQYF. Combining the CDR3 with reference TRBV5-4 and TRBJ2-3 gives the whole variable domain ETGVTQSPTHLIKTRGQQVTLRCSSQSGHNTVSWYQQALGQGPQFIFQYYREEENGRGNFPPRFSGLQFPNYSSELNVNALELDDSALYLCASSYRQGGNTDTQYFGPGTRLTVL.

DNA for the CDR3: TGTGCCAGCAGTTACTCTAGGACAATCTACGAGCAGTACTTC. Its protein product is CASSYSRTIYEQYF. V is TRBV6-5 and J is TRBJ2-7; D is possibly TRBD1 (5 bases). The V gene's germline CDR1 is MNHEY and CDR2 SVGAGI. The CDR3 totals 14 residues. The V end lost 0 bases, the J end lost 3 bases, and 9 bases lay between the germline ends.

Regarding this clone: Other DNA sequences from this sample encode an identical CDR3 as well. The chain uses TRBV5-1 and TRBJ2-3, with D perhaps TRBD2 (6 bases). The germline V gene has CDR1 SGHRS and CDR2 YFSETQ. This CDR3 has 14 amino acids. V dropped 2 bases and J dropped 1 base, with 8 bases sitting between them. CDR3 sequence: CASSFSGGTDTQYF. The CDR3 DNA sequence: TGCGCCAGCAGCTTCTCGGGGGGCACAGATACGCAGTATTTT.